Listed below are T cell receptor beta chains from one sample, sequenced in a study of control samples from healthy donors and cancer patients. TCRdb keeps only in-frame clones here, not all; method: immunoSEQ multiplex PCR. The sample consists of over 150,000 clones, approximately 91% of them appearing once. Sequenced sample: blood. The receptor source for this set is a woman between 35 and 50 years old in good health. CDR3s include the opening cysteine and the closing phenylalanine or tryptophan. Fields, in order: CDR3 DNA, CDR3 protein, clone size, V gene, CDR3 length, J gene, D gene. The D gene is left open where the match is weak. Clone size, where shown, is once, few, many, or a class for clones that have expanded.

DNA: TGTGCCACCAGCAGAGATCGATCTTTTAGTGAGCAGTTCTTC
CDR3: CATSRDRSFSEQFF
size: -
V: TRBV15
length: 14
J: TRBJ2-1
D: -

DNA: TGTGCCGACAGACAGCCTACCAATTCACCCCTCCACTTT
CDR3: CADRQPTNSPLHF
size: -
V: TRBV6-7
length: 13
J: TRBJ1-6
D: -

DNA: TGTGCCAGCAGTTGGACAGGGACCAACTATGGCTACACCTTC
CDR3: CASSWTGTNYGYTF
size: -
V: TRBV27
length: 14
J: TRBJ1-2
D: TRBD1

DNA: TGTGCCAGCAGCTTATCAGGGGGAACCTACGAGCAGTACTTC
CDR3: CASSLSGGTYEQYF
size: -
V: TRBV7-3
length: 14
J: TRBJ2-7
D: TRBD1

DNA: TGTGCCAGCAGCTTAAGTCTTACTAGCGGGGTCCAAGAGACCCAGTACTTC
CDR3: CASSLSLTSGVQETQYF
size: -
V: TRBV7-8
length: 17
J: TRBJ2-5
D: TRBD2

DNA: TGTGCCAGCAGGGGGATGGGAGCGGGGTACGAGCAGTACTTC
CDR3: CASRGMGAGYEQYF
size: -
V: TRBV2
length: 14
J: TRBJ2-7
D: TRBD2

DNA: TGTGCCAGCATTTCACAGGGGGTGAGTGAAGCTTTCTTT
CDR3: CASISQGVSEAFF
size: -
V: TRBV6-5
length: 13
J: TRBJ1-1
D: TRBD1

DNA: TGTGCCAGCAGCAAACAGGGGTCAACGAACACCGGGGAGCTGTTTTTT
CDR3: CASSKQGSTNTGELFF
size: -
V: TRBV9
length: 16
J: TRBJ2-2
D: TRBD1

DNA: TGTGCCAGCAGTTACCTCATAAGGGGATTATGGGGCTACACCTTC
CDR3: CASSYLIRGLWGYTF
size: -
V: TRBV6-7
length: 15
J: TRBJ1-2
D: -

DNA: TGTGCCAGTAGTACCGTCTGGGAGGCCACCGGGGAGCTGTTTTTT
CDR3: CASSTVWEATGELFF
size: -
V: TRBV19
length: 15
J: TRBJ2-2
D: -

DNA: TGTGCCAGCAGTGAAGTGGACCCGGAGACCCAGTACTTC
CDR3: CASSEVDPETQYF
size: -
V: TRBV2
length: 13
J: TRBJ2-5
D: -

DNA: TGTGCCAGCTCACCGGGACTAGGAAGCACAGATACGCAGTATTTT
CDR3: CASSPGLGSTDTQYF
size: -
V: TRBV18
length: 15
J: TRBJ2-3
D: TRBD2

DNA: TGCGCCAGCAGCCTGGGGGCTTTGAACACTGAAGCTTTCTTT
CDR3: CASSLGALNTEAFF
size: once
V: TRBV4-1
length: 14
J: TRBJ1-1
D: -

DNA: TGTGCCAGCAGCCACAGCAGCTCCTATAATTCACCCCTCCACTTT
CDR3: CASSHSSSYNSPLHF
size: -
V: TRBV14
length: 15
J: TRBJ1-6
D: -

DNA: TGTGCCAGCTCATCAGGGGCCGGGACAGGAAGCACAGATACGCAGTATTTT
CDR3: CASSSGAGTGSTDTQYF
size: -
V: TRBV18
length: 17
J: TRBJ2-3
D: TRBD1

DNA: TGTGCCAGCAGTTCGTCAGTAAGCTCCTACGAGCAGTACTTC
CDR3: CASSSSVSSYEQYF
size: -
V: TRBV6-5
length: 14
J: TRBJ2-7
D: -

DNA: TGTGCCAGCAGCATACAGAGGGACGCCTATGGCTACACCTTC
CDR3: CASSIQRDAYGYTF
size: -
V: TRBV6-5
length: 14
J: TRBJ1-2
D: -

DNA: TGTGCCAGTAGTGTCTCCGGGACAGCTTACTACGAGCAGTACTTC
CDR3: CASSVSGTAYYEQYF
size: -
V: TRBV19
length: 15
J: TRBJ2-7
D: TRBD1

DNA: TGTGCCAGCCGCCAGGGGGCCGATCAGCCCCAGCATTTT
CDR3: CASRQGADQPQHF
size: -
V: TRBV28
length: 13
J: TRBJ1-5
D: TRBD1

DNA: TGTGCCAGCAGCGGCGGGACCTCCCGTAGCGATTCACCCCTCCACTTT
CDR3: CASSGGTSRSDSPLHF
size: -
V: TRBV5-4
length: 16
J: TRBJ1-6
D: -

DNA: TGTGCCAGCAGTTACTCCGCCGCTGAAGCTTTCTTT
CDR3: CASSYSAAEAFF
size: -
V: TRBV6-5
length: 12
J: TRBJ1-1
D: -

DNA: TGTGCCAGCAGTGAGATGGGGACTGAAGCTTTCTTT
CDR3: CASSEMGTEAFF
size: few
V: TRBV2
length: 12
J: TRBJ1-1
D: -

DNA: TGCGCCAGCAGCTTGGGGGGGACAGGGTACGAGCAGTACTTC
CDR3: CASSLGGTGYEQYF
size: -
V: TRBV5-1
length: 14
J: TRBJ2-7
D: TRBD1

DNA: TGTGCCAGCAGGGACAGGGTATGGTCACCCCTCCACTTT
CDR3: CASRDRVWSPLHF
size: -
V: TRBV6-5
length: 13
J: TRBJ1-6
D: TRBD1

DNA: TGTGCCAGCAGCTGGGGGGTCCAAGAGACCCAGTACTTC
CDR3: CASSWGVQETQYF
size: -
V: TRBV7-9
length: 13
J: TRBJ2-5
D: -

DNA: TGTGCCAGCAGCGTGGGACTAGCGGACTACGAGCAGTACTTC
CDR3: CASSVGLADYEQYF
size: -
V: TRBV13
length: 14
J: TRBJ2-7
D: TRBD2

DNA: TGTGCCAGCAGCTCCGACAGCGGCTATGGCTACACCTTC
CDR3: CASSSDSGYGYTF
size: once
V: TRBV6-2/TRBV6-3
length: 13
J: TRBJ1-2
D: -

DNA: TGTGCCAGCCAGCGGGGGGCGGACTACAATGAGCAGTTCTTC
CDR3: CASQRGADYNEQFF
size: -
V: TRBV2
length: 14
J: TRBJ2-1
D: TRBD2

DNA: TGTGCCATCAAAACAGGGGGCTCTGGCTACACCTTC
CDR3: CAIKTGGSGYTF
size: -
V: TRBV10-3
length: 12
J: TRBJ1-2
D: TRBD1

DNA: TGTGCCAGCAGCGACCCAAGGGGCGGGAACACTGAAGCTTTCTTT
CDR3: CASSDPRGGNTEAFF
size: -
V: TRBV7-9
length: 15
J: TRBJ1-1
D: -

DNA: TGTGCCAGCTCACGGGGGGGGCCGGGAAACAATGAGCAGTTCTTC
CDR3: CASSRGGPGNNEQFF
size: -
V: TRBV18
length: 15
J: TRBJ2-1
D: -

DNA: TGTGCCAGCAGCTTGGAGGAGGCAAACAATGAGCAGTTCTTC
CDR3: CASSLEEANNEQFF
size: -
V: TRBV11-2
length: 14
J: TRBJ2-1
D: -

DNA: TGCGCCAGCAGCTTGGGACAGGGATTCGCAACTAATGAAAAACTGTTTTTT
CDR3: CASSLGQGFATNEKLFF
size: -
V: TRBV5-1
length: 17
J: TRBJ1-4
D: TRBD1

DNA: TGTGCCAGCAGCCTAAATCTAATGGGACCGATCATCGGCTACACCTTC
CDR3: CASSLNLMGPIIGYTF
size: -
V: TRBV3-1/TRBV3-2
length: 16
J: TRBJ1-2
D: -

DNA: TGTGCCAGTTCCACTGGCGGGGGCAACGAGCAGTACTTC
CDR3: CASSTGGGNEQYF
size: -
V: TRBV19
length: 13
J: TRBJ2-7
D: -

DNA: TGCGCCAGCAGCGACAGCAGCGGGGGGGCCATAGATACGCAGTATTTT
CDR3: CASSDSSGGAIDTQYF
size: -
V: TRBV5-1
length: 16
J: TRBJ2-3
D: TRBD2

DNA: TGTGCCAGCAGCCCCCGGGACTCGGGAGAGACCCAGTACTTC
CDR3: CASSPRDSGETQYF
size: -
V: TRBV7-9
length: 14
J: TRBJ2-5
D: -